The 30 T cell receptor beta chains below all came from one sample that was sequenced in a study of shared clonotypes between healthy human individuals. TCRdb's copy holds only in-frame clones and misses some; the assay was immunoSEQ multiplex PCR. The sample includes 2 million to 2.5 million clones, 85% to 95% seen only once; the top ten take approximately 0.4%. The sequencing input was naive CD4+ T cells from PBMCs. The subset was: CD45RA+ positively selected. These TCRs come from a man younger than 35 in good health. Some clones in this sample may be carry-over from other donors' samples.

The rearrangement links TRBV30 to TRBJ1-2; no firm D call. Germline assignment: CDR1 GTSNPN and CDR2 SVGIG (reference sequence). The CDR3 runs 12 residues. V lost 0 bases and J lost 8, with 10 bases in between. The CDR3 DNA sequence: TGTGCCTGGAGTGTAGGCCGAACAGGCTACACCTTC. Protein sequence: CAWSVGRTGYTF.

The chain links TRBV5-1 to TRBJ2-2; TRBD2 aligns across 15 bases. The CDR3 spans 17 residues. The V gene end was trimmed by 2 bases and the J gene end by 6 bases; junction bases not matched to a gene: 5. The germline V gene encodes CDR1 SGHRS and CDR2 YFSETQ. Here the CDR3 DNA reads TGCGCCAGCAGCTTCGGACTAGCGGGAGGGATGGCCGGGGAGCTGTTTTTT. Encoded protein: CASSFGLAGGMAGELFF.

The rearrangement links TRBV4-1 to TRBJ1-2; D not resolved. This CDR3 spans 14 amino acids. Per the germline V gene, CDR1 is MGHRA and CDR2 is YSYEKL. The V and J ends lost 4 bases and 0 bases respectively, with 9 bases between them. The chain's CDR3 is CASSPPGANYGYTF. CDR3 coding DNA: TGCGCCAGCAGCCCCCCCGGGGCTAACTATGGCTACACCTTC.

This clone showed up just once. The rearrangement links TRBV19 to TRBJ2-6, with TRBD1 matching over 7 bases. V was pared by 8 bases and J by 1 base, with 5 bases of the junction left unmatched. There are 15 residues in the CDR3. CDR1 and CDR2 (germline): LNHDA, SQIVND (reference sequence). CDR3 loop: CASGTANSGANVLTF. The CDR3 bases are TGTGCCAGTGGGACAGCTAATTCTGGGGCCAACGTCCTGACTTTC.

The genes are TRBV7-9 and TRBJ2-7; unclear D gene. The CDR3 is 15 amino acids. The V gene's germline CDR1 is SEHNR and CDR2 FQNEAQ (reference sequence). V lost 6 bases and J 2 bases, leaving 17 bases between the germline ends. CDR3 sequence: CASSFSATVPYEQYF. CDR3 sequence (DNA): TGTGCCAGCAGTTTTTCGGCAACAGTCCCCTACGAGCAGTACTTC.

This clone has just one count. This chain links TRBV10-1 with TRBJ2-7, with D possibly matching TRBD1 (6 bases). The CDR3 is 16 amino acids. Trimming removed 5 bases from V and 3 bases from J, with 20 bases in between. The V gene's germline CDR1 is WNHNN and CDR2 SYGVQD (reference sequence). Here the CDR3 reads CASSTAQGPTIYEQYF. CDR3 in DNA: TGCGCCAGCAGTACCGCCCAGGGGCCGACAATCTACGAGCAGTACTTC.

V gene TRBV9 combines with J gene TRBJ2-1, with 7 positions matching TRBD2. The CDR3 extends over 15 amino acids. After removal of 6 bases from V and 3 bases from J, the junction contained 9 bases not matched to a gene. Germline CDR1 reads SGDLS; CDR2 reads YYNGEE. The CDR3 nucleotides read TGTGCCAGCATCTTCCAGACTAGCAGCTACAATGAGCAGTTCTTC. This sequence encodes CASIFQTSSYNEQFF.

The J gene is TRBJ1-3, the V gene TRBV7-9, with D maybe TRBD1 (5 bases). There are 16 residues in the CDR3. Germline V gene sequence: CDR1 SEHNR, CDR2 FQNEAQ (reference sequence). Trimming took off 2 bases at V and 3 bases at J, with 14 bases between the two ends. The CDR3 DNA is TGTGCCAGCAGCTTACAAGGGGATCGTAGTGGAAACACCATATATTTT. Translating gives CASSLQGDRSGNTIYF.

The V and J genes are TRBV19 and TRBJ2-7; 9 bases match TRBD1. This CDR3 region has 14 residues. From germline, CDR1 is LNHDA and CDR2 SQIVND (reference sequence). Trimming took 4 bases from V and 0 from J; bases not matched to a gene: 1. In DNA, the CDR3 is TGTGCCAGTAGTACGGGACAGGGCTCCTACGAGCAGTACTTC. Protein product: CASSTGQGSYEQYF. Full variable domain (missing parts from reference TRBV19 and TRBJ2-7): DGGITQSPKYLFRKEGQNVTLSCEQNLNHDAMYWYRQDPGQGLRLIYYSQIVNDFQKGDIAEGYSVSREKKESFPLTVTSAQKNPTAFYLCASSTGQGSYEQYFGPGTRLTVT.

V and J are TRBV6-1 and TRBJ2-3; TRBD1 might be the D (6 bases). The length of the CDR3 is 16 residues. Deletions cut 2 bases from V and 2 bases from J, with 14 bases between. The germline V gene encodes CDR1 MNHNS and CDR2 SASEGT. The CDR3 coding sequence is TGTGCCAGCAGTGAATATGGGGGCTCGGTCACAGATACGCAGTATTTT. This translates into CASSEYGGSVTDTQYF.

This clone was counted only a few times. The gene calls are TRBV30 and TRBJ1-1; D possibly corresponds to TRBD1 (6 bases). Germline CDR1 reads GTSNPN; CDR2 reads SVGIG (reference sequence). This CDR3 is built from 13 residues. The V end lost 3 bases, the J end lost 4 bases, and 12 bases lay between the germline ends. The CDR3: CAWRRQVGTEAFF. CDR3 DNA sequence: TGTGCCTGGAGACGACAGGTGGGCACTGAAGCTTTCTTT.

V usage is TRBV5-1 and J usage is TRBJ1-2, with 8 bases that match TRBD1. After removal of 4 bases from V and 0 bases from J, the junction contained 2 bases not matched to a gene. The CDR3 sequence is 14 residues long. CDR1 is SGHRS, CDR2 YFSETQ, per germline. The CDR3 nucleotides are TGCGCCAGCAGCGGACAGGGTCCTAACTATGGCTACACCTTC. Protein: CASSGQGPNYGYTF.

The chain joins TRBV15 to TRBJ2-6; no firm D call. CDR1 and CDR2 (germline): LNHNV, YYDKDF (reference sequence). Trimming took 4 bases from V and 1 from J, leaving 14 bases between them. The CDR3 totals 17 residues. The CDR3 sequence is CATSTHWAVSGANVLTF. CDR3 DNA sequence: TGTGCCACCAGCACTCACTGGGCGGTATCTGGGGCCAACGTCCTGACTTTC.

V usage is TRBV30 and J usage is TRBJ2-2; TRBD2 matches at 8 bases. Germline-derived CDR1 and CDR2 are GTSNPN and SVGIG (reference sequence). Trimming cost V 0 bases and J 2 bases; bases outside gene matches: 5. The CDR3 sequence is 16 residues long. The CDR3 coding sequence is TGTGCCTGGAGTGTACGGAGCGGGGGAAACACCGGGGAGCTGTTTTTT. Protein product: CAWSVRSGGNTGELFF.

The gene calls are TRBV5-1 and TRBJ2-3, with D unresolved. From germline, CDR1 is SGHRS and CDR2 YFSETQ. V shed 0 bases and J shed 1 base, with 15 bases lying between them. The CDR3 spans 17 residues. CDR3 in DNA: TGCGCCAGCAGCTTGGCCGGGTATACCGAGGGCACAGATACGCAGTATTTT. It encodes CASSLAGYTEGTDTQYF.

The chain links TRBV18 to TRBJ2-3; 7 positions match TRBD1. This CDR3 spans 13 amino acids. J gave up 8 bases and V 4 bases, and 6 bases lay outside the gene matches. The germline gives CDR1 KGHSH, CDR2 LQKENI. The CDR3 spells CASSLTGVGTQYF. The CDR3 DNA reads TGTGCCAGCTCACTTACAGGGGTTGGTACGCAGTATTTT.

V gene TRBV5-1 combines with J gene TRBJ2-1; D is possibly TRBD1 (8 bases). The CDR3 covers 14 residues. Germline-derived CDR1 and CDR2 are SGHRS and YFSETQ. Trimming shortened V by 7 bases and J by 3 bases, and 14 bases separated the two germline ends. CDR3 region: CASQGASGYNEQFF. The DNA of the CDR3 is TGCGCCAGCCAGGGGGCTAGCGGCTACAATGAGCAGTTCTTC.

About this clone itself: This sample includes further DNA sequences coding for the same CDR3. The chain couples TRBV6-5 to TRBJ1-1; D unresolved. Germline V gene lookup returns CDR1 MNHEY and CDR2 SVGAGI. This CDR3 contains 13 residues. Trimming stripped 2 bases from V and 5 bases from J, with 9 bases between. This CDR3 is CASSYRADTEAFF. The CDR3 bases are TGTGCCAGCAGTTACCGGGCAGATACTGAAGCTTTCTTT.

This clone has a handful of counts. The genes are TRBV30 and TRBJ1-1; no reliable D call. V was shortened by 2 bases and J by 3 bases, with 7 bases between the two germline ends. This CDR3 spans 12 amino acids. The germline V gene has CDR1 GTSNPN and CDR2 SVGIG (reference sequence). CDR3 nucleotides: TGTGCCTGGAGTCTCGTGCACACTGAAGCTTTCTTT. This encodes CAWSLVHTEAFF.

A single count supports this clone. This sequence joins TRBV7-2 and TRBJ2-1; weak D call: TRBD2 (6 bases). The germline gives CDR1 SGHTA, CDR2 FQGNSA. V gave up 0 bases and J gave up 4 bases, with 13 bases separating them. The CDR3 has 16 amino acids. This CDR3 reads CASSLAAASGYNEQFF. Here the CDR3 DNA reads TGTGCCAGCAGCTTAGCCGCTGCCAGCGGGTACAATGAGCAGTTCTTC.

The V and J genes are TRBV11-2 and TRBJ1-5; tentative D call: TRBD1 (5 bases). V shed 4 bases and J shed 7 bases, with 11 bases lying between them. CDR1 is SGHAT, CDR2 FQNNGV, per germline. There are 13 residues in the CDR3. CDR3 bases: TGTGCCAGCAGCTCAACGGGGGGACAGCCCCAGCATTTT. Protein: CASSSTGGQPQHF.

This chain uses TRBV10-3 with TRBJ1-1; TRBD1 agrees at 10 bases. The germline V gene has CDR1 ENHRY and CDR2 SYGVKD. The CDR3 runs 13 residues. The V and J ends lost 10 bases and 5 bases, in that order; junction bases with no gene match: 7. This CDR3 is CATGTGEVTEAFF. The DNA for the CDR3 is TGTGCCACGGGGACAGGGGAGGTGACTGAAGCTTTCTTT.

This chain uses TRBV5-1 with TRBJ2-1; 8 nucleotides line up with TRBD2. The trim removed 3 bases at V and 2 bases at J, leaving 4 bases unmatched. The CDR3 extends over 15 amino acids. CDR1 is SGHRS, CDR2 YFSETQ, per germline. CDR3 coding DNA: TGCGCCAGCAGCTATAGCGGGGATACCTACAATGAGCAGTTCTTC. Its protein product is CASSYSGDTYNEQFF.

This rearrangement joins TRBV19 to TRBJ2-3; D is ambiguous. V was clipped by 7 bases and J by 2 bases, with 13 bases between them. This CDR3 region has 14 residues. Germline V gene lookup returns CDR1 LNHDA and CDR2 SQIVND (reference sequence). This chain's CDR3 is CASTKRWDTDTQYF. As DNA, the CDR3 is TGTGCCAGTACCAAGCGTTGGGACACAGATACGCAGTATTTT.

The CDR3 DNA is TGTGCCAGCAGCTTGACAGGGGCCTACGAGCAGTACTTC. This sequence encodes CASSLTGAYEQYF. This chain joins TRBV5-5 and TRBJ2-7; 7 nucleotides align to TRBD1. The CDR3 spans 13 residues. Trimming took 1 base from V and 2 from J; bases not matched to a gene: 0. CDR1 and CDR2 from the germline V gene are SGHKS and YYEKEE (reference sequence).

V is TRBV19 and J is TRBJ2-5; D gene uncertain. V was clipped by 1 base and J by 4 bases, with 7 bases between them. Germline values: CDR1 LNHDA, CDR2 SQIVND (reference sequence). This CDR3 is built from 13 residues. The CDR3 loop is CASSIVLAETQYF. CDR3 DNA: TGTGCCAGTAGTATAGTTTTGGCAGAGACCCAGTACTTC.

Details on this clone: The sample contains more than one DNA sequence encoding this CDR3. This CDR3 is CASSLSGGDEQFF. For the CDR3, the DNA is TGTGCCAGCAGCTTATCGGGAGGGGATGAGCAGTTCTTC. The gene calls are TRBV7-3 and TRBJ2-1; the match to TRBD2 covers 8 bases. Germline loops: CDR1 SGHTA, CDR2 FQGTGA. The CDR3 totals 13 residues. After removal of 2 bases from V and 8 bases from J, the junction contained 2 bases not matched to a gene.

The chain carries TRBV11-3 and TRBJ2-1; the D gene is possibly TRBD2 (6 bases). Trimming left V 0 bases short and J 3 bases short, with 9 bases between. The CDR3 extends over 15 amino acids. Germline CDR1 and CDR2: SGHNT and YENEEA. The CDR3 spells CASSLEAGNYNEQFF. CDR3 sequence (DNA): TGTGCCAGCAGCTTAGAGGCGGGAAACTACAATGAGCAGTTCTTC. The full variable domain, completed using reference TRBV11-3 and TRBJ2-1, is EAGVVQSPRYKIIEKKQPVAFWCNPISGHNTLYWYLQNLGQGPELLIRYENEEAVDDSQLPKDRFSAERLKGVDSTLKIQPAELGDSAVYLCASSLEAGNYNEQFFGPGTRLTVL.

V is TRBV7-9 and J is TRBJ2-7, with 7 bases identical to TRBD1. V shed 4 bases, J shed 7 bases, and the junction held 10 bases outside the gene matches. There are 14 residues in the CDR3. Germline V lookup: CDR1 SEHNR, CDR2 FQNEAQ (reference sequence). The CDR3 coding sequence is TGTGCCAGCAGCTCCCGACCGACAGGGTATGAGCAGTACTTC. Its translation is CASSSRPTGYEQYF.

This clone was seen once. The chain is built from TRBV28 and TRBJ1-1; 7 nucleotides align to TRBD1. Trimming removed 8 bases from V and 0 bases from J; junction bases left unmatched: 6. Germline assignment: CDR1 MDHEN and CDR2 SYDVKM. This CDR3 has 14 residues. CDR3 amino acids: CASRRDSMNTEAFF. The CDR3 DNA reads as TGTGCCAGCCGCCGGGACAGTATGAACACTGAAGCTTTCTTT.